This note documents a single T cell receptor beta chain sequence. The use of a sample-barcoded 5' primer and a J-beta primer mix characterized a second PCR of roughly 7 to 11 cycles. TCRdb re-called the 5' RACE reads with MiXCR, one entry per CDR3 protein. Of some 760,000 distinct CDR3 sequences in the sample, around a quarter are singletons; the top ten hold just under 9.5%. The record originates from a study of blood T cells in healthy people across ages. Germline V gene data show CDR1 as SGHTA and CDR2 as FQGTGA. This CDR3 spans 16 amino acids. The ends were cut back, 2 bases at V and 2 bases at J, with 14 bases in the middle. The same data also went into a second study, on T cells of mothers and their children.

The chain is built from TRBV7-3 and TRBJ2-3, with a weak D call TRBD2 (5 bases). The sequencing input was blood. This sequence originates from a boy younger than 18 in good health. CDR3 region: CASSLGSAYHTDTQYF. The CDR3 DNA reads as TGTGCCAGCAGCTTAGGTAGCGCATATCACACAGATACGCAGTATTTT.